Included here is one TCR beta chain sequence, with context. The sample belongs to a study of follicular helper T cells after annual influenza vaccination. TCRdb's copy holds only in-frame clones and misses some; the assay was immunoSEQ multiplex PCR. Of approximately 30,000 clones listed, about 82% are singletons. CDR3 length equals 11 residues. V was pared by 3 bases and J by 11 bases, with 10 bases between. Per germline, CDR1 MNHNY and CDR2 SVGAGI (reference sequence). Sample time point: 2014-2015 season, pre-vaccination. The sample was CXCR5+ CD38- circulating T follicular helper cells from blood, taken on the day of influenza vaccination. Subset: circulating Tfh, non-naive CD4+CXCR5+PD-1+ (ICOS+CD38+ or ICOS-CD38-). This clonotype originated in an adult who received the influenza vaccine. The V and J genes are TRBV6-6 and TRBJ1-1; D not resolved. As DNA, the CDR3 is TGTGCCAGCAGTTATAGACAACAGGCTTTCTTT. It translates to CASSYRQQAFF.